This TCR beta chain was documented in a study of T-cell memory formation after mild COVID-19. Study-level results: Clones that contracted from day 15 to 85 were balanced CD4/CD8, while later expanders leaned CD4+. Memory cells collected pre-infection included some clones that later responded, suggesting cross-reactive memory joined.

5'RACE with constant-segment primers yielded barcoded, UMI-tagged TCR alpha and TCR beta cDNA libraries. TCRdb called the 5' RACE reads again in MiXCR, with one record for every CDR3 protein. The profile covers around 210,000 distinct CDR3 sequences, with 9.5% appearing a single time and 3.5% taken by the ten largest. With regard to this clonotype: Antigen unknown.

Sequencing was done on a sample of PBMCs or a T cell subset sorted from them (not recorded which). The clonotype originates from a young man who had mild COVID-19 (a few samples of this study predate the infection). Cell type and time point are not known.

The DNA of the CDR3 is TGCGCCAGCAGTCTCGATTTTACCAACTCTGGAAACACCATATATTTT. The encoded protein is CASSLDFTNSGNTIYF. The rearrangement links TRBV4-3 to TRBJ1-3; D is unresolved. Germline CDR1 reads LGHNA; CDR2 reads YSLEER. The ends were cut back, 6 bases at V and 0 bases at J, with 15 bases in the middle. The CDR3 is 16 residues long.